These 25 T cell receptor beta chains share one sample of origin, sequenced in a study of human T cells and chemical hapten exposure. Stated time point: pre-sensitization, week 0. Treatment indicated: therapeutic diphenylcyclopropenone sensitization with weekly scalp DPC. Sequencing started from total RNA isolated from unfractionated whole blood. TCRdb passed the RACE reads through MiXCR, listing each CDR3 protein once. This sample has approximately 50,000 distinct CDR3 sequences, with 9.5% to 10% found just once. The sample consisted of whole blood, taken in connection with sensitization to the hapten diphenylcyclopropenone (DPC). The source is a woman in her twenties or thirties with alopecia areata. Some clones in this sample may be carry-over from other donors' samples.

The genes are TRBV3-1 and TRBJ2-3, with 8 positions matching TRBD2. V lost 1 base and J lost 6; bases outside the gene matches: 6. CDR1 is LGHDT and CDR2 is YNNKEL in the germline V gene (reference sequence). The CDR3 is 15 residues long. CDR3 amino acids: CASSQVTSGFDTQYF. CDR3 coding DNA: TGTGCCAGCAGCCAAGTCACTAGCGGCTTTGATACGCAGTATTTT.

A few counts support this clonotype. The chain has TRBV27 and TRBJ1-6; D uncertain. V lost 2 bases to trimming and J lost 7 bases, with 9 bases between them. The CDR3 has 14 residues. Per germline, CDR1 MNHEY and CDR2 SMNVEV (reference sequence). The CDR3 DNA is TGTGCCAGCAGTTTACGGCAGTTAAATTCACCCCTCCACTTT. Protein product: CASSLRQLNSPLHF.

At least ten counts were recorded for this clonotype. This chain links TRBV29-1 with TRBJ1-1, with 7 bases fitting TRBD1. The CDR3 covers 15 residues. After removal of 4 bases from V and 4 bases from J, the junction contained 12 bases not matched to a gene. Germline CDR1 is SQVTM and CDR2 is ANQGSEA. CDR3 coding DNA: TGCAGCGTTGCCCCCACAGGGGTCACTTCCACTGAAGCTTTCTTT. This gives the protein CSVAPTGVTSTEAFF.

This chain uses TRBV14 with TRBJ2-7, with D perhaps matching TRBD1 (6 bases). V gave up 2 bases and J gave up 5 bases, with 19 bases separating them. Looked up from germline, CDR1 is SGHDN and CDR2 is FVKESK. This CDR3 is built from 16 residues. The CDR3 nucleotides are TGTGCCAGCAGCCAATATGACAGGAGGTGGCAAGACGAGCAGTACTTC. Translating gives CASSQYDRRWQDEQYF.

Ten or more counts support this clonotype. J is TRBJ2-5 and V is TRBV20-1, with a weak D call TRBD1 (5 bases). Germline CDR1 and CDR2: DFQATT and SNEGSKA (reference sequence). The V and J ends lost 6 bases and 4 bases respectively, with 15 bases between them. The CDR3 has 13 residues. DNA of the CDR3: TGCAGTGCGTGGCAGGGAACGGTAGAGACCCAGTACTTC. As protein: CSAWQGTVETQYF.

The chain has TRBV7-2 and TRBJ2-7; no clear D. The V end lost 3 bases, the J end lost 0 bases, and 6 bases lay between the germline ends. Germline V gives CDR1 SGHTA, CDR2 FQGNSA. This CDR3 has 13 residues. In nucleotides, the CDR3 is TGTGCCAGCAGCTTCTCGGGCTCCTACGAGCAGTACTTC. Residues: CASSFSGSYEQYF. Full variable domain (outside the CDR3, taken from reference TRBV7-2 and TRBJ2-7): GAGVSQSPSNKVTEKGKDVELRCDPISGHTALYWYRQSLGQGLEFLIYFQGNSAPDKSGLPSDRFSAERTGGSVSTLTIQRTQQEDSAVYLCASSFSGSYEQYFGPGTRLTVT.

This clonotype came up a few times. The rearrangement uses TRBV28 and TRBJ1-5, with 9 bases aligning to TRBD1. V shed 6 bases, J shed 5 bases, and the junction held 11 bases outside the gene matches. CDR3 size: 16 residues. The germline CDR1 and CDR2 sequences are MDHEN and SYDVKM. The CDR3 DNA reads as TGTGCCAGCAGCCCAGCCCCTCGGACAGGGGATCAGCCCCAGCATTTT. Translating it yields CASSPAPRTGDQPQHF.

This rearrangement joins TRBV7-8 to TRBJ1-3; D is perhaps TRBD1 (5 bases). The CDR3 runs to 18 residues. In germline, CDR1 is SGHVS, CDR2 FQNEAQ. The V end lost 5 bases, the J end lost 1 base, and 21 bases lay between the germline ends. CDR3 in amino acids: CASSPTTTVVWSGNTIYF. In DNA, the CDR3 is TGTGCCAGCAGCCCGACTACGACAGTCGTTTGGTCTGGAAACACCATATATTTT.

This clonotype was detected ten times or more. The chain uses TRBV28 and TRBJ1-6, with D possibly being TRBD1 (5 bases). V lost 3 bases, J lost 11 bases, and 14 bases lay in between. The germline V gene has CDR1 MDHEN and CDR2 SYDVKM. CDR3 length: 14 residues. CDR3 sequence reads: CASSFPGGWTPLHF. The DNA of the CDR3 is TGTGCCAGCAGTTTTCCGGGGGGTTGGACACCCCTCCACTTT.

This clonotype was counted a few times. This chain joins TRBV5-6 and TRBJ2-5; perhaps TRBD1 as D (7 bases). The CDR3 consists of 16 residues. Trimming removed 4 bases at V and 1 base at J, with 17 bases between. Germline loops: CDR1 SGHDT, CDR2 YYEEEE. The CDR3 region has the DNA TGTGCCAGCAGCCGGAGGGGGACAGCGCTCCAAGAGACCCAGTACTTC. The encoded protein is CASSRRGTALQETQYF.

V and J are TRBV5-1 and TRBJ2-2; the match to TRBD2 covers 8 bases. J was trimmed by 0 bases and V by 4 bases; bases with no gene match: 5. The CDR3 is 16 residues long. CDR1 is SGHRS and CDR2 is YFSETQ in the germline V gene. The CDR3 bases are TGCGCCAGCAGCGTAGACGGGGGGGCGAACACCGGGGAGCTGTTTTTT. Its translation: CASSVDGGANTGELFF.

This clonotype was found many times. DNA of the CDR3: TGTGCCAGCAGCCAGGGCCGTTGGTCTGGACAGGTCGATTACCGCGAGCAGTACTTC. Its protein product is CASSQGRWSGQVDYREQYF. This rearrangement joins TRBV4-2 to TRBJ2-7, with 7 bases that match TRBD1. The germline V gene encodes CDR1 LGHNA and CDR2 YNFKEQ. CDR3 length: 19 amino acids. The J segment lost 6 bases and the V segment lost 3 bases, leaving 23 bases of the junction unmatched.

This clonotype was seen many times. This sequence joins TRBV24-1 and TRBJ1-1, with 7 bases that match TRBD1. Per germline, CDR1 KGHDR and CDR2 SFDVKD. This CDR3 is 14 amino acids long. Trimming cost V 5 bases and J 5 bases; bases outside gene matches: 7. CDR3 region: CATSGTGAKTEAFF. CDR3 nucleotides: TGTGCCACCAGTGGCACAGGGGCAAAGACTGAAGCTTTCTTT.

The rearrangement joins TRBV30 to TRBJ2-3, with TRBD2 as a possible D gene (6 bases). Germline V lookup: CDR1 GTSNPN, CDR2 SVGIG (reference sequence). The length of the CDR3 is 15 residues. Trimming removed 1 base from V and 3 bases from J, with 14 bases in between. The CDR3 DNA follows: TGTGCCTGGAGTGCCCCTGGTGGGGGGACAGATACGCAGTATTTT. Translated, it gives CAWSAPGGGTDTQYF.

This chain connects TRBV2 to TRBJ2-7; D possibly matches TRBD1 or TRBD2 (6 bases each). V was cut by 0 bases and J by 7 bases, with 16 bases left in between. Germline values: CDR1 SNHLY, CDR2 FYNNEI. This CDR3 comprises 15 residues. The CDR3 spells CASSEARNRAGEQYF. CDR3 DNA: TGTGCCAGCAGTGAAGCGAGGAACAGGGCGGGAGAGCAGTACTTC.

This clonotype showed up many times. This chain links TRBV12-3 or TRBV12-4 with TRBJ2-2, with D possibly being TRBD1 (6 bases). The CDR3 length is 16 residues. Trimming cost V 6 bases and J 5 bases, with 19 bases left between them. CDR3 DNA sequence: TGTGCCAGCAGACAGGGATCCTCGGGGCGGACCGGGGAGCTGTTTTTT. Protein: CASRQGSSGRTGELFF.

This clonotype was counted only a few times. The V call is TRBV9, the J call TRBJ2-1; 14 bases are a match to TRBD2. The CDR3 totals 15 residues. Germline CDR1 is SGDLS and CDR2 is YYNGEE. The J segment lost 8 bases and the V segment lost 4 bases, leaving 5 bases of the junction unmatched. CDR3 sequence (DNA): TGTGCCAGCAGCAAGACTAGCGGGGGGGTAGATGAGCAGTTCTTC. Encoded protein: CASSKTSGGVDEQFF.

In the case of this clonotype: A read error is possible here, since a much larger clone lies one base away. The gene calls are TRBV5-1 and TRBJ2-1; 11 nucleotides align to TRBD2. Germline CDR1 is SGHRS and CDR2 is YFSETQ. The CDR3 loop spans 14 amino acids. With V trimmed by 7 bases and J by 6 bases, 6 bases remained unmatched. CDR3 in DNA: TGCGCCAGCCAACTAGCGGGGGTTCGCAATGAGCAGTTCTTC. Encoded protein: CASQLAGVRNEQFF.

The chain employs TRBV20-1 and TRBJ2-3, with 9 bases lining up with TRBD1. Germline assignment: CDR1 DFQATT and CDR2 SNEGSKA (reference sequence). This CDR3 region has 13 residues. V lost 5 bases and J lost 6; bases outside the gene matches: 6. The CDR3 DNA reads as TGCAGTGCTTTAGGACAGGGGCTCGATACGCAGTATTTT. It encodes CSALGQGLDTQYF.

This clonotype was recorded at least ten times. This rearrangement joins TRBV28 to TRBJ2-3; the match to TRBD1 covers 9 bases. The germline V gene has CDR1 MDHEN and CDR2 SYDVKM. The CDR3 is 15 residues long. The V segment lost 5 bases and the J segment 1 base; nucleotides outside the gene matches: 4. The CDR3 nucleotides read TGTGCCAGCAGTGACAGGACAGGGGGCACAGATACGCAGTATTTT. Its protein product is CASSDRTGGTDTQYF.

The rearrangement links TRBV4-2 to TRBJ2-3; D gene unclear. CDR1 is LGHNA, CDR2 YNFKEQ, per germline. The V gene lost 0 bases and the J gene lost 4 bases, with 14 bases spanning the gap. The CDR3 length is 16 residues. CDR3 in DNA: TGTGCCAGCAGCCAAGAGGTTTCAGTTGTGGCAGATACGCAGTATTTT. It encodes CASSQEVSVVADTQYF.

Ten or more counts support this clonotype. The chain has TRBV6-5 and TRBJ2-6; weak D call: TRBD2 (6 bases). V lost 5 bases, J lost 0 bases, and 11 bases lay in between. The CDR3 contains 16 residues. Germline lookup yields CDR1 MNHEY and CDR2 SVGAGI. Here the CDR3 DNA reads TGTGCCAGCAGTGTACTAGCCACCTCTGGGGCCAACGTCCTGACTTTC. The encoded protein is CASSVLATSGANVLTF.

For this clonotype: This may arise from a read error, as a much more abundant clone is one base away. The V and J genes are TRBV6-1 and TRBJ2-6, with no clear D. Deletions cut 8 bases from V and 8 bases from J, with 16 bases between. The CDR3 length is 14 residues. Germline values: CDR1 MNHNS, CDR2 SASEGT. CDR3 sequence: CASLTPSRTNVLTF. The CDR3 nucleotides are TGTGCCAGCCTTACACCTTCTAGGACCAACGTCCTGACTTTC.

At least ten counts were recorded for this clonotype. V and J are TRBV27 and TRBJ2-3, with TRBD1 identical over 7 bases. This CDR3 is 14 amino acids long. With V trimmed by 7 bases and J by 2 bases, 6 bases remained unmatched. Germline V gene sequence: CDR1 MNHEY, CDR2 SMNVEV (reference sequence). CDR3 residues: CASTLKGATDTQYF. DNA for the CDR3: TGTGCCAGCACTCTTAAGGGGGCCACAGATACGCAGTATTTT.

The CDR3 DNA sequence: TGTGCCAGCCAGGGGGGGGGCCATAGCAATCAGCCCCAGCATTTT. Translated, it gives CASQGGGHSNQPQHF. This rearrangement joins TRBV28 to TRBJ1-5, with 7 nucleotides matching TRBD1. The CDR3 covers 15 residues. The junction had 7 bases not matched to a gene; V was cut back by 8 bases and J by 0 bases. Germline loops: CDR1 MDHEN, CDR2 SYDVKM.